The source of this TCR beta chain is a study of cytomegalovirus exposure and HLA in healthy donors. Study background: An early data release held some 85 million unique TCRs from HLA-typed donors. Study findings and constraints: According to the study, around 160 TCR beta chains were cytomegalovirus-associated.

PCR primers comprised 60 Vbeta and 13 Jbeta primers. Authors' data handling: Later, an analysis found 75 million to 100 million unique TCR beta chains, and 8.5 million to 12 million of these were shared. Produced via immunoSEQ multiplex PCR; TCRdb's table is partial and in-frame only. The V and J calls and the clone size are those of that table, but D and trimming were determined from the DNA. Among under 250,000 clones, 70% to 85% were seen once, and the ten largest hold about 1.7%. Germline CDR1 reads MNHNY; CDR2 reads SVGAGI (reference sequence). The V end was cut by 7 bases, the J end by 4 bases, with 10 bases between. This CDR3 is 12 amino acids long. A note on this clone: Its cognate antigen is unknown.

The chain has TRBV6-6 and TRBJ1-2; a possible D gene is TRBD1 (5 bases). The sequence came from a man aged 50-59 years in good health and CMV-seronegative. Input material: PBMCs. Written as DNA, the CDR3 is TGTGCCAGCACTCCCGACAGCTATGGCTACACCTTC. Amino acids: CASTPDSYGYTF.